This record looks at one TCR beta chain sequence and its context. No antigen is known for it. Per-base qualities were not stored, and no clone one base away is much larger. At diagnosis, peripheral blood, uninvolved tumor-adjacent lung and tumor were collected and stored as a combination of fresh-frozen and FFPE material. For TCR repertoire profiling, blood samples were analyzed in the form of peripheral blood mononuclear cells. This entry belongs to a study of T cells in localized non-small cell lung cancer (dated by TCRdb to the early 2020s). Regarding the study in general: The study analyzed T cell repertoires of over 200 early-stage NSCLC patients, comparing tumors and uninvolved tumor-adjacent lungs. All 240 or so NSCLC patients in the cohort were treatment-naive and had localized lung tumors that were resected. NSCLC patients had a mean age of around 70 years, and about 140 were male and around 110 female.

General conclusions and limits of the study: Uninvolved tumor-adjacent lung showed the highest T cell clonality, higher than tumor, which suggests more focused antigenic responses in the adjacent lung. Higher T cell density in blood was associated with longer overall survival, whereas higher clonality in adjacent lung was associated with shorter survival. Because of the exploratory design, TCR variables were selected using unadjusted p-values without false-discovery rate correction. Because multi-region sequencing of the tumors was not done, intratumor heterogeneity could not be ruled out. Of the top 100 tumor clones, a median of roughly 60 were detected in paired uninvolved adjacent lung; about 28 were also among that lung's top 100.

TCR beta CDR3 regions were sequenced from DNA using the immunoSEQ Assay. On the study's bioinformatics: T cell density was computed as TCR beta template counts normalized to usable DNA estimated by amplifying housekeeping genes. Using the preseqR package, richness was estimated by extrapolating to 120,000 templates for tissue samples and 400,000 templates for PBMC samples. Clonality was taken to be one minus Pielou's evenness. Tissue-enriched TCRs were identified through differential abundance testing performed on productive amino-acid clonotypes, with a minimum total count of 5 and an alpha of 0.1. Repertoire overlap between compartments was quantified with the Jaccard Index and Morisita Overlap Index. GLIPH grouped TCR beta CDR3s together with public tetramer-defined viral CDR3s, and a viral motif had to include at least three viral sequences and show V-gene enrichment. Drawn from immuneACCESS, this table holds only the in-frame rearrangements with V and J called that TCRdb kept. Clones are partly lost; checked studies trace under half to an unresolved V gene and leave the rest unexplained. V and J calls and clone size are given by that table; D and trimming were obtained from the DNA. For this sample there are about 70,000 clones; less than 90% appear just once. 21% of the sample is held by the ten biggest clonotypes.

Between the V and J ends, shortened by 6 bases and 8 bases respectively, the junction contains 16 bases. The CDR3 contains 14 residues, cysteine and phenylalanine counted. Of the read, only the CDR3 DNA is kept; its 42 bases are in frame from base 1. Sequences MNHNY (CDR1) and SVGAGI (CDR2) are obtained from the germline V gene (reference sequence). This specimen was peripheral blood, taken before any cancer treatment. The chain uses TRBV6-6 and TRBJ1-4, with the D gene not confidently named. The source is a male donor aged 60 or over with stage III squamous cell lung carcinoma. The nucleotides are TGTGCCAGCAGGTCACCGGGCGAAGGGGAAAAACTGTTTTTT. Its protein reads: CASRSPGEGEKLFF.